This T cell receptor (beta chain) was retrieved from a study of T cell responses to AZD1222 COVID-19 vaccine (dated by TCRdb to the early 2020s). With respect to the entire study: AZD1222 recipients with second doses at about 4 weeks or about 12 weeks were pooled, because spike-specific TCR depth and breadth did not differ between schedules. TCR sequencing was performed for roughly 250 trial participants, of whom about 200 were given two doses of AZD1222 and around 25 were given two doses of MenACWY control vaccine. Trial participants were enrolled by age into subgroups of 18-55, 56-69 and 70-plus years, and about 150, 27 and 61 TCR-sequenced participants, respectively, were included in these subgroups. Paper-wide results and their limitations: Conclusions about previously exposed vaccinees were limited because only six or seven AZD1222 recipients were SARS-CoV-2 seropositive at baseline. No day 14 peak-response samples were available, so repertoires were characterized only after the peak T cell response. The 56-69-year group was small, and its depth increase did not reach significance, likely because of low power. Reportedly, almost half of the unique spike-specific TCRs recognized epitopes lying outside the regions that are mutated in the B.1.351 and B.1.1.7 variants. Most participants were white British and females outnumbered males, and the authors suggested that clonal diversity may have been underestimated. The whole spike protein was spanned by vaccine-associated CD4 TCRs, and dominant responses were seen in regions 160-218 and 743-854. Spike-specific TCR breadth and depth rose significantly after two AZD1222 doses compared with day 0 and with MenACWY recipients.

Concerning this clone: The antigen this receptor binds is unknown. No clone much larger than this one lies a single base away; base qualities are absent.

Per the germline V gene (reference sequence), GTSNPN is the CDR1 and SVGIG is the CDR2. Cut back by 0 bases and 5 bases, the V and J ends lie 11 bases apart. The CDR3 starts with the cysteine, ends with the phenylalanine, and has 14 residues. Of all the DNA, just the CDR3 is kept, 42 bases in frame from base 1. This sample's time point label indicates: baseline before first vaccination. Vaccinee samples came from UK trials COV001 and COV002, including a single-blind randomized controlled phase 2/3 trial of AZD1222 (ChAdOx1 nCoV-19) in healthy adults. For TCRbeta chain sequencing, PBMC samples from trial participants were taken at day 0 and at day 28 after the second dose. The CDR3 regions of human TCRbeta chains were subjected to immunosequencing. Concerning the study's data processing: TCRs in the repertoires were compared against a reference library of SARS-CoV-2-specific TCRs that had been generated with the MIRA antigen-specificity platform. Breadth meant the fraction of unique TCRs that were SARS-CoV-2-associated, whereas depth meant the fraction of total T cells that were SARS-CoV-2-associated. Using the MIRA data, every spike-specific TCR was mapped to the spike region that the TCR reacted to and assigned to either a CD4 or a CD8 class. Log10-transformed breadth and depth values were compared by one-way ANOVA with Sidak's multiple comparisons tests. TCRdb holds this immuneACCESS table with in-frame rearrangements only. Some clones are missing; in checked studies, unresolved V genes explain under half, and the rest has no known cause. The DNA gave D and trimming, while V, J and clone size come from that table. For this sample there are roughly 100,000 clones; over 90% appear just once. The top ten clones comprise 5% of the sample.

This sequence was found in an adult in good health. The chain is encoded by TRBV30 joined to TRBJ2-1; the D gene is perhaps TRBD2, from 6 matching bases. The sample was peripheral blood, taken on day 0 of AZD1222 vaccination. The nucleotide sequence reads TGTGCCTGGAGTGTTAGCGGAGGGAACAATGAGCAGTTCTTC. It specifies CAWSVSGGNNEQFF. Here the CDR3 is joined to the reference TRBV30 and TRBJ2-1 genes, and the full variable domain is: SQTIHQWPATLVQPVGSPLSLECTVEGTSNPNLYWYRQAAGRGLQLLFYSVGIGQISSEVPQNLSASRPQDRQFILSSKKLLLSDSGFYLCAWSVSGGNNEQFFGPGTRLTVL.